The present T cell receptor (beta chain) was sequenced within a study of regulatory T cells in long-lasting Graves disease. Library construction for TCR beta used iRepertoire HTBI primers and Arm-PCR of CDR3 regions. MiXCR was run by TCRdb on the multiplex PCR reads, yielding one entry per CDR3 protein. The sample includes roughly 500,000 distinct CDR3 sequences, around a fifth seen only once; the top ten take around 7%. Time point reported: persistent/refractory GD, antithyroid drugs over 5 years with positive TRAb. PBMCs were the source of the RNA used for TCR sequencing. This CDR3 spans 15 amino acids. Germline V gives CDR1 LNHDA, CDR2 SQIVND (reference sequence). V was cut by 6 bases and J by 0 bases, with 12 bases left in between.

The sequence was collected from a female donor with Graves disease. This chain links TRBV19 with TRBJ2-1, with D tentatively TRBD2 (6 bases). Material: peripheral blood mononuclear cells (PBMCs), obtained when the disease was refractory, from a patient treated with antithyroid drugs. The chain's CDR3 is CASRRRGSSYNEQFF. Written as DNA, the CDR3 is TGTGCCAGTAGACGCCGGGGGAGCTCCTACAATGAGCAGTTCTTC.